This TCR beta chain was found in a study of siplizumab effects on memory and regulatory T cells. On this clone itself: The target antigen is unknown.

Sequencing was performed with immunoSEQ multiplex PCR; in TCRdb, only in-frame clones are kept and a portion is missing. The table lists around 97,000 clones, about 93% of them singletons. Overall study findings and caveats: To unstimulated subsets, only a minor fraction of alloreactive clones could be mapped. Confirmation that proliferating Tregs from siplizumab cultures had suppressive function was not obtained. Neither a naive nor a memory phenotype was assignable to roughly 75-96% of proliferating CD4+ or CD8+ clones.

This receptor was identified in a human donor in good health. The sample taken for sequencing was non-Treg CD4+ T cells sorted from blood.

The CDR3 protein is CASSELPFFGYTF. DNA of the CDR3: TGCGCCAGCAGTGAGTTGCCGTTCTTTGGCTACACCTTC. J is TRBJ1-2 and V is TRBV10-1, with no clear D. This CDR3 contains 13 residues. Germline V gives CDR1 WNHNN, CDR2 SYGVQD (reference sequence). V was pared by 1 base and J by 7 bases, with 10 bases between.